The 21 T cell receptor beta chains below come from one sample, sequenced in a study of blood T cell repertoires in COVID-19. Libraries were prepared by immunoSEQ multiplex PCR; TCRdb keeps only in-frame clonotypes and omits some of them. The data contain more than 90,000 clones, about four fifths of them singletons. Sequenced sample: peripheral blood. The receptors stem from a human donor in a cohort sampled during active COVID-19.

The table lists this clone with a count of one. The gene calls are TRBV4-2 and TRBJ2-3, with TRBD2 matching 7 bases. The CDR3 loop spans 14 amino acids. J gave up 2 bases and V 1 base, and 0 bases lay outside the gene matches. In germline, CDR1 is LGHNA, CDR2 YNFKEQ. CDR3 sequence: CASSQGLATDTQYF. CDR3 sequence (DNA): TGTGCCAGCAGCCAAGGACTAGCCACAGATACGCAGTATTTT.

Note on this clone: Other DNA sequences of this sample code for an identical CDR3. This rearrangement joins TRBV28 to TRBJ2-2, with D unresolved. V was trimmed by 5 bases and J by 1 base, leaving 2 bases between them. The CDR3 totals 12 residues. The germline CDR1 and CDR2 sequences are MDHEN and SYDVKM. The CDR3 spells CASSQNTGELFF. Here the CDR3 DNA reads TGTGCCAGCAGTCAGAACACCGGGGAGCTGTTTTTT.

The J gene is TRBJ1-2, the V gene TRBV28; 9 bases map to TRBD1. The CDR3 extends over 14 amino acids. Per germline, CDR1 MDHEN and CDR2 SYDVKM. V dropped 3 bases and J dropped 3; count of bases not matched to a gene: 2. CDR3: CASSLGQGHYGYTF. The CDR3 DNA sequence: TGTGCCAGCAGTTTGGGACAGGGTCACTATGGCTACACCTTC.

The rearrangement uses TRBV12-3 or TRBV12-4 and TRBJ1-1, with a weak D call TRBD1 (6 bases). Trimming took off 6 bases at V and 2 bases at J, with 10 bases between the two ends. This CDR3 is 13 amino acids long. The CDR3 nucleotides read TGTGCCAGCAGACAGGGTACCAACACTGAAGCTTTCTTT. This encodes CASRQGTNTEAFF.

J is TRBJ1-1 and V is TRBV6-2 or TRBV6-3; 10 bases agree with TRBD1. Germline lookup yields CDR1 MNHEY and CDR2 SVGEGT. The CDR3 contains 13 residues. Trimming at V came to 6 bases and at J to 4 bases, leaving 2 bases not matched to a gene. The CDR3 region has the DNA TGTGCCAGCAGCCGGACAGGGGGCACTGAAGCTTTCTTT. Amino acid sequence: CASSRTGGTEAFF.

The V and J genes are TRBV19 and TRBJ1-3; TRBD1 is a possible D gene (5 bases). CDR1 and CDR2 from the germline V gene are LNHDA and SQIVND (reference sequence). The CDR3 runs to 14 residues. The V end lost 8 bases, the J end lost 4 bases, and 15 bases lay between the germline ends. In DNA, the CDR3 is TGTGCCAGTCGGAGCAGGGTAACGGGAAACACCATATATTTT. It specifies CASRSRVTGNTIYF.

The rearrangement links TRBV27 to TRBJ2-3; tentative D call: TRBD2 (6 bases). The germline V gene encodes CDR1 MNHEY and CDR2 SMNVEV (reference sequence). V gave up 8 bases and J gave up 0 bases, with 21 bases separating them. The CDR3 sequence is 17 residues long. This chain's CDR3 is CASGGKRTSLSTDTQYF. The CDR3 bases are TGTGCCAGCGGGGGGAAAAGAACTAGCCTTAGCACAGATACGCAGTATTTT.

V is TRBV7-8 and J is TRBJ2-3; 7 bases fit TRBD1. The germline V gene has CDR1 SGHVS and CDR2 FQNEAQ. V was pared by 5 bases and J by 2 bases, with 10 bases of the junction left unmatched. The CDR3 sequence is 16 residues long. CDR3 region: CASSRVTGTITDTQYF. CDR3 DNA sequence: TGTGCCAGCAGCAGGGTGACAGGGACGATCACAGATACGCAGTATTTT.

This clone has more than one count but fewer than ten. The chain combines TRBV3-1 (or the pseudogene TRBV3-2) with TRBJ1-2; possibly TRBD1 for D (5 bases). V dropped 0 bases and J dropped 3 bases, with 14 bases sitting between them. Germline CDR1 and CDR2: LGHDT and YNNKEL (reference sequence). The CDR3 loop spans 16 amino acids. CDR3 bases: TGTGCCAGCAGCCAAGATCCGACAGCACACTACTATGGCTACACCTTC. Translating it yields CASSQDPTAHYYGYTF.

V usage is TRBV5-1 and J usage is TRBJ2-2, with 9 positions matching TRBD1. The CDR3 consists of 14 residues. CDR1 and CDR2 from the germline V gene are SGHRS and YFSETQ. V was clipped by 9 bases and J by 2 bases; unmatched bases: 5. The CDR3 DNA follows: TGCGCCACCAGACAGGGGGTTAACACCGGGGAGCTGTTTTTT. It specifies CATRQGVNTGELFF.

This clone was detected only once. The rearrangement uses TRBV3-1 (or the pseudogene TRBV3-2) and TRBJ2-7; D might be TRBD1 (6 bases). Trimming took off 1 base at V and 2 bases at J, with 6 bases between the two ends. Per the germline V gene, CDR1 is LGHDT and CDR2 is YNNKEL (reference sequence). The CDR3 is 13 residues long. The CDR3 sequence: CASSQGQAYEQYF. CDR3 bases: TGTGCCAGCAGCCAAGGACAGGCCTACGAGCAGTACTTC.

This rearrangement joins TRBV11-3 to TRBJ1-1; tentative D call: TRBD1 (6 bases). The CDR3 is made up of 15 amino acids. Germline V CDR1 and CDR2: SGHNT, YENEEA. V lost 3 bases and J lost 1, with 12 bases in between. CDR3 sequence: CASSLGPTGNTEAFF. CDR3 bases: TGTGCCAGCAGCTTGGGGCCGACAGGGAACACTGAAGCTTTCTTT.

V and J are TRBV2 and TRBJ2-1; tentative D call: TRBD2 (6 bases). The CDR3 is 14 residues long. Germline assignment: CDR1 SNHLY and CDR2 FYNNEI. With 6 bases removed from V and 0 bases from J, the gap between germline ends came to 9 bases. CDR3 region: CASRVTSSYNEQFF. Written as DNA, the CDR3 is TGTGCCAGCAGGGTGACTAGCTCCTACAATGAGCAGTTCTTC. Full variable domain (missing parts from reference TRBV2 and TRBJ2-1): EPEVTQTPSHQVTQMGQEVILRCVPISNHLYFYWYRQILGQKVEFLVSFYNNEISEKSEIFDDQFSVERPDGSNFTLKIRSTKLEDSAMYFCASRVTSSYNEQFFGPGTRLTVL.

This clone is a singleton in its sample. The rearrangement links TRBV6-5 to TRBJ1-2; D call uncertain. Trimming left V 6 bases short and J 0 bases short, with 11 bases between. CDR3 length: 14 residues. CDR1 is MNHEY, CDR2 SVGAGI, per germline. CDR3 loop: CASSKQVANYGYTF. CDR3 sequence (DNA): TGTGCCAGCAGCAAGCAAGTAGCTAACTATGGCTACACCTTC.

The chain uses TRBV7-9 and TRBJ1-1; tentative D call: TRBD1 (5 bases). Germline CDR1 reads SEHNR; CDR2 reads FQNEAQ (reference sequence). The CDR3 consists of 16 residues. The V end lost 1 base, the J end lost 0 bases, and 12 bases lay between the germline ends. In nucleotides, the CDR3 is TGTGCCAGCAGCTTAGGGAGTGGGGCGGTGAACACTGAAGCTTTCTTT. It yields the protein CASSLGSGAVNTEAFF.

This clone is a singleton in its sample. The chain combines TRBV6-5 with TRBJ1-1; D is ambiguous. With 0 bases removed from V and 8 bases from J, the gap between germline ends came to 7 bases. Germline V lookup: CDR1 MNHEY, CDR2 SVGAGI. The CDR3 sequence is 12 residues long. The CDR3 DNA reads as TGTGCCAGCAGTTACTCTTACGGGGAAGCTTTCTTT. It specifies CASSYSYGEAFF.

The chain uses TRBV4-3 and TRBJ1-5; D remains ambiguous. CDR3 size: 14 residues. V dropped 0 bases and J dropped 5 bases, with 8 bases sitting between them. In germline, CDR1 is LGHNA, CDR2 YSLEER. The CDR3 loop reads CASSQDRGDQPQHF. Here the CDR3 DNA reads TGCGCCAGCAGCCAAGATAGAGGTGATCAGCCCCAGCATTTT.

The CDR3 sequence: CASSPWTGYQETQYF. The DNA for the CDR3 is TGTGCCAGCAGCCCTTGGACAGGGTACCAAGAGACCCAGTACTTC. This sequence joins TRBV9 and TRBJ2-5, with 8 bases fitting TRBD1. The germline V gene has CDR1 SGDLS and CDR2 YYNGEE. Trimming cost V 4 bases and J 0 bases; bases outside gene matches: 5. The CDR3 consists of 15 residues.

This clone is a singleton in its sample. The V and J genes are TRBV19 and TRBJ2-1; D not resolved. There are 15 residues in the CDR3. Germline CDR1 LNHDA, CDR2 SQIVND (reference sequence). V lost 5 bases and J lost 5, with 16 bases in between. CDR3 sequence: CASSLSAQTHNEQFF. CDR3 bases: TGTGCCAGTAGTTTATCAGCGCAAACACACAATGAGCAGTTCTTC. Full variable domain (remainder filled in from reference TRBV19 and TRBJ2-1): DGGITQSPKYLFRKEGQNVTLSCEQNLNHDAMYWYRQDPGQGLRLIYYSQIVNDFQKGDIAEGYSVSREKKESFPLTVTSAQKNPTAFYLCASSLSAQTHNEQFFGPGTRLTVL.

This rearrangement joins TRBV9 to TRBJ1-1, with D uncertain. Germline lookup yields CDR1 SGDLS and CDR2 YYNGEE. The CDR3 is 14 amino acids. Trimming took 0 bases from V and 5 from J, leaving 11 bases between them. The CDR3 sequence is CASSVALVGTEAFF. In DNA, the CDR3 is TGTGCCAGCAGCGTAGCCCTAGTAGGTACTGAAGCTTTCTTT.

The gene calls are TRBV7-2 and TRBJ2-3; D may be TRBD1 (5 bases). Trimming took off 4 bases at V and 4 bases at J, with 9 bases between the two ends. Germline V gene data show CDR1 as SGHTA and CDR2 as FQGNSA. The CDR3 is 13 residues long. CDR3 coding DNA: TGTGCCAGCAGCTCCCAGGGTGCAGATACGCAGTATTTT. Residues: CASSSQGADTQYF.